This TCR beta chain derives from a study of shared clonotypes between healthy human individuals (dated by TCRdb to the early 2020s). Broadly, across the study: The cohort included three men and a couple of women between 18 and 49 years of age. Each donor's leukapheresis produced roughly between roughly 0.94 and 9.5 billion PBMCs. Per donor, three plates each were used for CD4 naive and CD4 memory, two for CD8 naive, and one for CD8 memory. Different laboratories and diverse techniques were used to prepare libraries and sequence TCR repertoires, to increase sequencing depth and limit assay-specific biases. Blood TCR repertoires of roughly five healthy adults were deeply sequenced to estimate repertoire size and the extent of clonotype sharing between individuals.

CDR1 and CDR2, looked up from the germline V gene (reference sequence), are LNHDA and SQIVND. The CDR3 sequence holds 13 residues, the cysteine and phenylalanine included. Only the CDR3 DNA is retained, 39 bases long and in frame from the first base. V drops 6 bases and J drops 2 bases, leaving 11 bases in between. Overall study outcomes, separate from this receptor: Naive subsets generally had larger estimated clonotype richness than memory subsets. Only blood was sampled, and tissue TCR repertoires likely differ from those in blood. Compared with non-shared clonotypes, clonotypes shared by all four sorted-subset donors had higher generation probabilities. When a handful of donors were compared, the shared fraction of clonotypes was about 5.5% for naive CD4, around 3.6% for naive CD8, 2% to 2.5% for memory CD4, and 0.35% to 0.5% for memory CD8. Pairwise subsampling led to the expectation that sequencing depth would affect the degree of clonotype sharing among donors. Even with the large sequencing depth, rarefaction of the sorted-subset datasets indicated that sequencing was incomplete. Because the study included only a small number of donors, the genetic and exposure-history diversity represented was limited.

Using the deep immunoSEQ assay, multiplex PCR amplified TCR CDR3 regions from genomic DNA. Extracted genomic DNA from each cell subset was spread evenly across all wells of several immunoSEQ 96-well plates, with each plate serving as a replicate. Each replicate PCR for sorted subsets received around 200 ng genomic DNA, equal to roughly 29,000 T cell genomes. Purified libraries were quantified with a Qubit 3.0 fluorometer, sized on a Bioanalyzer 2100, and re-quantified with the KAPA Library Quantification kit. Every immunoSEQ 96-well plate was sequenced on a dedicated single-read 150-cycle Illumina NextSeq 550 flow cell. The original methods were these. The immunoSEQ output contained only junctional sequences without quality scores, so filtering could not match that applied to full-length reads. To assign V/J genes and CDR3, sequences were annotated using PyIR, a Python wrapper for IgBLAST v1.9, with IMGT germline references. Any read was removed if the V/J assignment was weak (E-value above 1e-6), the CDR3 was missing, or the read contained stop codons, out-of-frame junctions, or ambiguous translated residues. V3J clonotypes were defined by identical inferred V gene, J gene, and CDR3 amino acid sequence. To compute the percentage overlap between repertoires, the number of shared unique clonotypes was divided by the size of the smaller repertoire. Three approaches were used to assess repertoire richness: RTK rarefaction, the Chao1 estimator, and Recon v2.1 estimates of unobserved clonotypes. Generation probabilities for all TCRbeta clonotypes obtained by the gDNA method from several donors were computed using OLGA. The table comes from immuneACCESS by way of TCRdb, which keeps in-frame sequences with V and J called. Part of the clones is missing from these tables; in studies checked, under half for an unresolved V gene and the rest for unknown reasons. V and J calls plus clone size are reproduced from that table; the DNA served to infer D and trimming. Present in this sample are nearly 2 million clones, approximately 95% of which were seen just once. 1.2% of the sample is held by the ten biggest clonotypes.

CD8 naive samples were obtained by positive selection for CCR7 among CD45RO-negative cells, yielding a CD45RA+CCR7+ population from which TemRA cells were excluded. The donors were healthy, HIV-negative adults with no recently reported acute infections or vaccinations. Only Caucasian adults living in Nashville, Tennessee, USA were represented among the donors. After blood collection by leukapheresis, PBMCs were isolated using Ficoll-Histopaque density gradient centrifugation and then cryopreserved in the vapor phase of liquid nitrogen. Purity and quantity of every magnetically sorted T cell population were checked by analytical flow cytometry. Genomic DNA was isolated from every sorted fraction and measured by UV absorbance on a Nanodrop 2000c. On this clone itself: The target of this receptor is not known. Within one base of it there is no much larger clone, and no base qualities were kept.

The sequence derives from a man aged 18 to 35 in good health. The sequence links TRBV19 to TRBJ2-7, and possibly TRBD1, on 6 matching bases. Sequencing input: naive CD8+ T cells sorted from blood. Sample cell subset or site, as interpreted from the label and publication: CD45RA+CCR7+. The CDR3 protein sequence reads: CASSHGQTYEQYF. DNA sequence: TGTGCCAGTAGCCACGGACAGACCTACGAGCAGTACTTC.